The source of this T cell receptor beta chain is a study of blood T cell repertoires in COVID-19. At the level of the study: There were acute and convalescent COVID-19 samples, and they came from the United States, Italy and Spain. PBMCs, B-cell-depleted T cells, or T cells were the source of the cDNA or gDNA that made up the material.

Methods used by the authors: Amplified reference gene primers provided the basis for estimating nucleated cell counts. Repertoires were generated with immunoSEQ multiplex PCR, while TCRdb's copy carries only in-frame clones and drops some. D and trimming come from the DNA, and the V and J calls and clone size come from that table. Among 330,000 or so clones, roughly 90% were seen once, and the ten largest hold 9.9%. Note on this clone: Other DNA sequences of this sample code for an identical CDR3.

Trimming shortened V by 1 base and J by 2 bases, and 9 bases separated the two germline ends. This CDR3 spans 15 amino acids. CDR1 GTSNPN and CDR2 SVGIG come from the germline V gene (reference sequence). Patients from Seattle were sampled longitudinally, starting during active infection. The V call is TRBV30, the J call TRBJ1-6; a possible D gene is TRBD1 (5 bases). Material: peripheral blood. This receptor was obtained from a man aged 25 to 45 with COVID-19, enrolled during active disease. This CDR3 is CAWSGRVAYNSPLHF. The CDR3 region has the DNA TGTGCCTGGAGTGGCAGGGTGGCCTATAATTCACCCCTCCACTTT. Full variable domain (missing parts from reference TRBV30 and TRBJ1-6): SQTIHQWPATLVQPVGSPLSLECTVEGTSNPNLYWYRQAAGRGLQLLFYSVGIGQISSEVPQNLSASRPQDRQFILSSKKLLLSDSGFYLCAWSGRVAYNSPLHFGNGTRLTVT.